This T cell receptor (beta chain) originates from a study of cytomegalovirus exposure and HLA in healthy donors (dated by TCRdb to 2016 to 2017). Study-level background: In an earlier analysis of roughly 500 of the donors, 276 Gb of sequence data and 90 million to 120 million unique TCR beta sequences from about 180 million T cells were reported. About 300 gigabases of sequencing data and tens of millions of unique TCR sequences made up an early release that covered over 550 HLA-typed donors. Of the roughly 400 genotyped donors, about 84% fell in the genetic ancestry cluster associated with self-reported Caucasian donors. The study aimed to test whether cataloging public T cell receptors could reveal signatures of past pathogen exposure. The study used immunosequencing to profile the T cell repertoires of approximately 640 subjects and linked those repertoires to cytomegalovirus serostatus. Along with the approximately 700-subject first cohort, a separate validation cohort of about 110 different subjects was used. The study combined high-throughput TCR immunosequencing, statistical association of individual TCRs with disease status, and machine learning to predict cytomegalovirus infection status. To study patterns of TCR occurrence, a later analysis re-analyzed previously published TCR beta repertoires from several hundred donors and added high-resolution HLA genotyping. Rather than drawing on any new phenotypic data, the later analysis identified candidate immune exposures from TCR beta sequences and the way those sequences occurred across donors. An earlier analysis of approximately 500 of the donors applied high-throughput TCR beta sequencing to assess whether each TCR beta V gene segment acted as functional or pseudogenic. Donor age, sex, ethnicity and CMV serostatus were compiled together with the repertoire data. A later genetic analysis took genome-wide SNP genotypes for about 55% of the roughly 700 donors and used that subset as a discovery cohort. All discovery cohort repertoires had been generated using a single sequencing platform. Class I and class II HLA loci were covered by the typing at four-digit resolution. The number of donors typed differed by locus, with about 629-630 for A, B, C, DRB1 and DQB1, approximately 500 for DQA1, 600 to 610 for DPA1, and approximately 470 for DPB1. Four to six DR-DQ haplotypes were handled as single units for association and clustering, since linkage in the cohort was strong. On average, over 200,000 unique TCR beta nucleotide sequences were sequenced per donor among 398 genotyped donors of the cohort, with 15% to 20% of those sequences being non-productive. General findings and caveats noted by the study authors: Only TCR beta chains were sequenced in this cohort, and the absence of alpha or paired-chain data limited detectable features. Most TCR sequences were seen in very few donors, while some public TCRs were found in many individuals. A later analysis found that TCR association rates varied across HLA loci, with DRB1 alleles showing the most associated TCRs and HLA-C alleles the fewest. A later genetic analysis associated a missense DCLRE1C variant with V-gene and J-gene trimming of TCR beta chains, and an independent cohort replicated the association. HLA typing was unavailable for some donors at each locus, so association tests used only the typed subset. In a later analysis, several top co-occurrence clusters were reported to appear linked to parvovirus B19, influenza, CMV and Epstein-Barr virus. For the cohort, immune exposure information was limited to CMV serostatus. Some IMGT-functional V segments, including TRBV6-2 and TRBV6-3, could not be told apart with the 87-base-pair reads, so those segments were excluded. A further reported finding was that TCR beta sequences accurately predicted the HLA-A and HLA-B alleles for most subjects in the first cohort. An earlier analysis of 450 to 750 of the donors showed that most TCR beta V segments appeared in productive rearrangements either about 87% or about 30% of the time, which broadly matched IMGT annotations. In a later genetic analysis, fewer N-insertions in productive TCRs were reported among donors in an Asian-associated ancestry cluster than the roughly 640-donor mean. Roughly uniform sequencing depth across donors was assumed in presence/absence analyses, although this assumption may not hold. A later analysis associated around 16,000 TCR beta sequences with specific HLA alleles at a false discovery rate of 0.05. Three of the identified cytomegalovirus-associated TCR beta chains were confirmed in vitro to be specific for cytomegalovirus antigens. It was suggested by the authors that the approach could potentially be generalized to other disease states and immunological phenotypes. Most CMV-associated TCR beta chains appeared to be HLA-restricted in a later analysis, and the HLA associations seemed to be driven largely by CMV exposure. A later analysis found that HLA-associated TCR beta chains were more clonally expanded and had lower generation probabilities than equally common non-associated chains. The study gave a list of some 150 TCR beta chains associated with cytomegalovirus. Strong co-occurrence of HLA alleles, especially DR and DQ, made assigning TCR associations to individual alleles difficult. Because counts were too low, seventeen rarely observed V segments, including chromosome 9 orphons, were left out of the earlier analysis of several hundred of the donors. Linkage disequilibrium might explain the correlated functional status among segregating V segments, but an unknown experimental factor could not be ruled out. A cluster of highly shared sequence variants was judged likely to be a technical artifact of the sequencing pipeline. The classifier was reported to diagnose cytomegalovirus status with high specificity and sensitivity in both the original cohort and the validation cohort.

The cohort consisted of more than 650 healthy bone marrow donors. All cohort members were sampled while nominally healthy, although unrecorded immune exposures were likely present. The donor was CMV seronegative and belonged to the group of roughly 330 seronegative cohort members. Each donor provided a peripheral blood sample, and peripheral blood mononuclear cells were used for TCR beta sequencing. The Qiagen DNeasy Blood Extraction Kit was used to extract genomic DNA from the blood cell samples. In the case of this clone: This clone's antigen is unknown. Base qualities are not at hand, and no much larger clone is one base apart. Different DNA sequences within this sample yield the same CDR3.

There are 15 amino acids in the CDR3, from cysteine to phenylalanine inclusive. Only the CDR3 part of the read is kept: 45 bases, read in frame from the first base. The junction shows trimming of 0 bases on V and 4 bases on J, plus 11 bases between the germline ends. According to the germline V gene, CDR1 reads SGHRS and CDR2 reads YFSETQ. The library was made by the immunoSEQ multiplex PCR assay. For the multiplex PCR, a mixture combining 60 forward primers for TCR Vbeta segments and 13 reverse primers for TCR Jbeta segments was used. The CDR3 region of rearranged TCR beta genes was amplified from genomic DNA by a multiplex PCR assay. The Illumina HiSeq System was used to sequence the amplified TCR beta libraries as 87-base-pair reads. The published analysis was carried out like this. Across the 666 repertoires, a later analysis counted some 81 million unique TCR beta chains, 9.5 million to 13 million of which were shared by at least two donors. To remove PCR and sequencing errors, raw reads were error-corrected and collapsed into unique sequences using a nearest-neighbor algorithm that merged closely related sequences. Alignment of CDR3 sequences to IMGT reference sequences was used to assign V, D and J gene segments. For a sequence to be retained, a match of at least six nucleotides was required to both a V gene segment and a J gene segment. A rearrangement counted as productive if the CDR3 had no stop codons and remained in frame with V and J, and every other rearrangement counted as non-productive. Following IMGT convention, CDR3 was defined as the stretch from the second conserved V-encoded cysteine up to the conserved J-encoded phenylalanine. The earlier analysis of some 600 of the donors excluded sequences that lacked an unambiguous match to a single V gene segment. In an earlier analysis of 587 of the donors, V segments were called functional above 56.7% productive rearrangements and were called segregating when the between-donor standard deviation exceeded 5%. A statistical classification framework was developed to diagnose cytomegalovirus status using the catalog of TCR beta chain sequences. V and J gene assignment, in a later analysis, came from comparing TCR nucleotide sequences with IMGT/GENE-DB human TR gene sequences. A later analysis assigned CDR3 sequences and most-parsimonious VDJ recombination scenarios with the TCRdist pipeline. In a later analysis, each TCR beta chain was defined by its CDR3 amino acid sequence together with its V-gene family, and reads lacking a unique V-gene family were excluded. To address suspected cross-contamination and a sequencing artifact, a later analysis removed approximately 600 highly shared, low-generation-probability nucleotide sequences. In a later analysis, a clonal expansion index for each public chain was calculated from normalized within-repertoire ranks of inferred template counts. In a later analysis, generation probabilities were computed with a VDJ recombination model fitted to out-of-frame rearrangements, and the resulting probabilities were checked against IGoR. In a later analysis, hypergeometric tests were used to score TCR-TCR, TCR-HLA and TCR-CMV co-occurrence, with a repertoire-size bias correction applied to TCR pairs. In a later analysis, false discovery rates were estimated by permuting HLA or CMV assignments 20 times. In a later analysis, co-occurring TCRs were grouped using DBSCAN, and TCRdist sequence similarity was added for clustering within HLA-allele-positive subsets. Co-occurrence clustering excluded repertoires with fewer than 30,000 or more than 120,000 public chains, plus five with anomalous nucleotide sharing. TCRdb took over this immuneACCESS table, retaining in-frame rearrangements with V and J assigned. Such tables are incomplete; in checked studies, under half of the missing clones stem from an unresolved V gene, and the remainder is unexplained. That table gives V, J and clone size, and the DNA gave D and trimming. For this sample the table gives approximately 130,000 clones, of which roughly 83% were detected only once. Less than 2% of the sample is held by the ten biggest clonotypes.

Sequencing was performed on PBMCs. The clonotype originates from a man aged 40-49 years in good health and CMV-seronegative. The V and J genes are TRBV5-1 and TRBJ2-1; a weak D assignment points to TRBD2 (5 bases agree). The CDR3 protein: CASSLVSGPYNEQFF. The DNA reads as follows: TGCGCCAGCAGCTTGGTAAGCGGACCTTACAATGAGCAGTTCTTC. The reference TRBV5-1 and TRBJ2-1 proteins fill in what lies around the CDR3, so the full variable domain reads KAGVTQTPRYLIKTRGQQVTLSCSPISGHRSVSWYQQTPGQGLQFLFEYFSETQRNKGNFPGRFSGRQFSNSRSEMNVSTLELGDSALYLCASSLVSGPYNEQFFGPGTRLTVL.